This T cell receptor beta chain is drawn from a study of CD8 T cells in ankylosing spondylitis. V dropped 0 bases and J dropped 2 bases, with 10 bases sitting between them. The CDR3 runs to 15 residues. Per the germline V gene, CDR1 is MGHRA and CDR2 is YSYEKL. At least ten counts were recorded for this clonotype. Via MiXCR, TCRdb re-called the 5' RACE reads, giving one row per CDR3 protein. The sample contains about 240,000 distinct CDR3 sequences, roughly 8.6% of which appear only once. The receptor was derived from a male donor with ankylosing spondylitis or in good health (not recorded which). The chain combines TRBV4-1 with TRBJ1-2, with D unclear. Specimen: blood, either unsorted or a sorted T cell fraction (not recorded which). CDR3 residues: CASSQDSTANYGYTF. Here the CDR3 DNA reads TGCGCCAGCAGCCAAGACTCCACAGCGAACTATGGCTACACCTTC.